This T cell receptor beta chain was sequenced in a study of blood T cells in healthy people across ages. General study points: Donors of long life had a larger count of naive CD4+ cells and greater diversity than aged donors.

V was clipped by 3 bases and J by 6 bases; unmatched bases: 7. CDR1 and CDR2 (germline): DFQATT, SNEGSKA (reference sequence). CDR3 size: 13 residues. Primers used in a second PCR of roughly 6 to 11 cycles were a sample-barcoded 5' primer and a J-beta primer mix. TCRdb called the 5' RACE reads again in MiXCR, with one record for every CDR3 protein. Among some 880,000 distinct CDR3 sequences listed, roughly 35% were seen once. In its sample, this clonotype was seen many times. What it recognizes is unknown. The genes are TRBV20-1 and TRBJ1-2; 7 bases are a match to TRBD1. Sequencing was performed on blood. The origin of this receptor is a man aged 18 to 30 in good health. The CDR3 bases are TGCAGTGCTAGCCCGACAGGGAGTGATGGCTACACCTTC. It encodes CSASPTGSDGYTF.